These 27 T cell receptor beta chains share one sample of origin, sequenced in a study of brain T cells in children with intractable seizures. Stated time point: blood from clinic visit 5 months post-surgery; TSC patient then seizure free. The data were produced by immunoSEQ multiplex PCR, yet TCRdb's version contains in-frame clones alone and is incomplete. Counted here are hundreds of thousands of clones, about 94% occurring once; the ten biggest clones make up 5.5% to 6%. The source material was peripheral blood, sampled about 5 months after surgery. These receptors were taken from a boy less than two years old with tuberous sclerosis and intractable seizures.

V is TRBV3-1 (or the pseudogene TRBV3-2) and J is TRBJ1-2, with a possible D match to TRBD1 (6 bases). The CDR3 has 16 amino acids. Trimming removed 0 bases at V and 8 bases at J, with 19 bases between. In germline, CDR1 is LGHDT, CDR2 YNNKEL (reference sequence). The CDR3 nucleotides are TGTGCCAGCAGCCAAGAACCAGGGGAAGTCTCCATGGGCTACACCTTC. This gives the protein CASSQEPGEVSMGYTF.

The V call is TRBV11-2, the J call TRBJ1-5, with a possible D match to TRBD1 (6 bases). Germline-derived CDR1 and CDR2 are SGHAT and FQNNGV. The germline V and J ends were trimmed by 1 base and 6 bases, with 13 bases remaining between them. The CDR3 extends over 15 amino acids. CDR3 sequence reads: CASSLGQGFGQPQHF. DNA of the CDR3: TGTGCCAGCAGCTTAGGCCAGGGGTTCGGTCAGCCCCAGCATTTT.

This clone was seen just once. The gene calls are TRBV18 and TRBJ2-5; 12 bases line up with TRBD1. Unmatched junction bases numbered 11, after V lost 3 bases and J lost 6 bases. CDR3 length equals 17 residues. Germline lookup yields CDR1 KGHSH and CDR2 LQKENI. The CDR3 sequence is CASSPSPAGQGAKTQYF. In nucleotides, the CDR3 is TGTGCCAGCTCACCCTCCCCGGCGGGACAGGGGGCGAAGACCCAGTACTTC.

The V and J genes are TRBV27 and TRBJ2-1, with TRBD2 matching 11 bases. This CDR3 contains 16 residues. Germline loops: CDR1 MNHEY, CDR2 SMNVEV (reference sequence). The V and J ends lost 5 bases and 16 bases, in that order; junction bases with no gene match: 19. The CDR3 loop is CASSRGHPSMGLADFF. CDR3 DNA sequence: TGTGCCAGCAGTAGGGGACACCCCTCGATGGGACTAGCGGATTTCTTC.

V gene TRBV9 combines with J gene TRBJ2-3; D is unclear. The CDR3 is 17 residues long. The V end lost 3 bases, the J end lost 3 bases, and 20 bases lay between the germline ends. Germline CDR1 SGDLS, CDR2 YYNGEE. Written as DNA, the CDR3 is TGTGCCAGCAGCGCCTCCGGTCTCGGGTGGGGTACAGATACGCAGTATTTT. Protein sequence: CASSASGLGWGTDTQYF.

The chain recombines TRBV7-9 with TRBJ1-1; D not resolved. The CDR3 consists of 10 residues. V was clipped by 4 bases and J by 7 bases, with 4 bases between them. Per the germline V gene, CDR1 is SEHNR and CDR2 is FQNEAQ (reference sequence). CDR3 loop: CASSYSEAFF. CDR3 DNA: TGTGCCAGCAGCTACAGTGAAGCTTTCTTT.

This chain connects TRBV6-2 or TRBV6-3 to TRBJ2-5; 7 bases agree with TRBD2. V shed 0 bases and J 5 bases; nucleotides not matched to a gene: 6. Germline lookup yields CDR1 MNHEY and CDR2 SVGEGT. CDR3 length: 15 amino acids. DNA of the CDR3: TGTGCCAGCAGTTACTCCCTAGCGGCTTGGGAGACCCAGTACTTC. Amino acids: CASSYSLAAWETQYF.

This chain connects TRBV10-3 to TRBJ2-3; 9 bases fit TRBD2. The CDR3 totals 17 residues. The junction had 9 bases not matched to a gene; V was cut back by 0 bases and J by 5 bases. Germline V gene sequence: CDR1 ENHRY, CDR2 SYGVKD. CDR3: CAISESGGAGGEDTQYF. DNA of the CDR3: TGTGCCATCAGTGAGTCTGGCGGAGCGGGAGGAGAAGATACGCAGTATTTT.

The V call is TRBV7-6, the J call TRBJ2-1; D is unclear. This CDR3 region has 16 residues. Germline-derived CDR1 and CDR2 are SGHVS and FNYEAQ. Trimming cost V 1 base and J 4 bases, with 14 bases left between them. The CDR3 spells CASSLVGLGPYNEQFF. The CDR3 DNA reads TGTGCCAGCAGCTTAGTTGGGCTAGGACCTTACAATGAGCAGTTCTTC.

This chain connects TRBV19 to TRBJ2-2, with TRBD2 matching 8 bases. The V segment lost 6 bases and the J segment 7 bases; nucleotides outside the gene matches: 16. The length of the CDR3 is 17 residues. Germline CDR1 LNHDA, CDR2 SQIVND (reference sequence). The CDR3 is CASSPRPGGSVSGELFF. CDR3 nucleotides: TGTGCCAGTAGCCCCAGGCCGGGAGGGTCGGTTAGCGGGGAGCTGTTTTTT.

This chain links TRBV3-1 (or the pseudogene TRBV3-2) with TRBJ2-1, with TRBD2 matching over 7 bases. The germline gives CDR1 LGHDT, CDR2 YNNKEL (reference sequence). V shed 3 bases, J shed 10 bases, and the junction held 15 bases outside the gene matches. The CDR3 extends over 16 amino acids. The CDR3 nucleotides are TGTGCCAGCAGCCAGGTTAATATAGCGGGCCCGGGCGAGCAGTTCTTC. It yields the protein CASSQVNIAGPGEQFF.

The chain uses TRBV27 and TRBJ1-1; 7 nucleotides line up with TRBD1. J gave up 6 bases and V 5 bases, and 12 bases lay outside the gene matches. The CDR3 is made up of 15 amino acids. In germline, CDR1 is MNHEY, CDR2 SMNVEV (reference sequence). This chain's CDR3 is CASSTLQGWVAEAFF. CDR3 DNA: TGTGCCAGCAGTACCTTACAGGGGTGGGTGGCTGAAGCTTTCTTT.

In this sample, this clone turned up a few times. V gene TRBV2 combines with J gene TRBJ1-1, with D possibly being TRBD1 (5 bases). The germline gives CDR1 SNHLY, CDR2 FYNNEI. V dropped 4 bases and J dropped 6 bases, with 18 bases sitting between them. The CDR3 has 15 amino acids. CDR3 amino acids: CASSASTVARAEAFF. The CDR3 coding sequence is TGTGCCAGCAGTGCTTCGACAGTCGCGAGGGCTGAAGCTTTCTTT.

A single count supports this clone. The chain recombines TRBV11-2 with TRBJ1-2, with 7 positions matching TRBD1. V lost 0 bases to trimming and J lost 6 bases; unmatched junction nucleotides: 4. The length of the CDR3 is 14 residues. Germline values: CDR1 SGHAT, CDR2 FQNNGV. The CDR3 loop reads CASSLERGRHGYTF. CDR3 coding DNA: TGTGCCAGCAGCTTAGAAAGGGGGCGGCATGGCTACACCTTC. The full variable domain, in which reference TRBV11-2 and TRBJ1-2 provide the parts outside the CDR3, is EAGVAQSPRYKIIEKRQSVAFWCNPISGHATLYWYQQILGQGPKLLIQFQNNGVVDDSQLPKDRFSAERLKGVDSTLKIQPAKLEDSAVYLCASSLERGRHGYTFGSGTRLTVV.

The chain links TRBV2 to TRBJ1-5, with D unresolved. This CDR3 comprises 13 residues. Germline CDR1 and CDR2: SNHLY and FYNNEI. The germline V and J ends were trimmed by 8 bases and 0 bases, with 8 bases remaining between them. In DNA, the CDR3 is TGTGCCAGCGATAGGTATAGCAATCAGCCCCAGCATTTT. Translation: CASDRYSNQPQHF.

The V and J genes are TRBV4-1 and TRBJ1-1; D perhaps matches TRBD1 (5 bases). CDR3 length equals 17 residues. CDR1 is MGHRA and CDR2 is YSYEKL in the germline V gene. Trimming cost V 1 base and J 0 bases, with 15 bases left between them. CDR3 protein: CASSQVRGLGVNTEAFF. For the CDR3, the DNA is TGCGCCAGCAGCCAAGTCCGGGGGTTAGGGGTGAACACTGAAGCTTTCTTT.

The sample holds a few counts of this clone. J is TRBJ1-5 and V is TRBV4-2; D uncertain. The CDR3 has 13 residues. Trimming pared 3 bases from V and 3 bases from J, leaving 6 bases between. The V gene's germline CDR1 is LGHNA and CDR2 YNFKEQ. The CDR3 nucleotides are TGTGCCAGCAGCCATTATCTCAATCAGCCCCAGCATTTT. It specifies CASSHYLNQPQHF.

The genes are TRBV30 and TRBJ1-1, with D hard to call. Germline CDR1 and CDR2: GTSNPN and SVGIG (reference sequence). This CDR3 is 11 amino acids long. With 3 bases removed from V and 5 bases from J, the gap between germline ends came to 7 bases. CDR3 in DNA: TGTGCCTGGAGGGCCAGGACTGAAGCTTTCTTT. Translating gives CAWRARTEAFF.

This chain links TRBV15 with TRBJ2-7; no reliable D call. CDR3 size: 14 residues. Deletions cut 1 base from V and 3 bases from J, with 10 bases between. Germline-derived CDR1 and CDR2 are LNHNV and YYDKDF (reference sequence). The CDR3 sequence: CATSRATGVYEQYF. CDR3 coding DNA: TGTGCCACCAGCAGAGCTACCGGAGTCTACGAGCAGTACTTC. The full variable domain, its missing parts supplied by reference TRBV15 and TRBJ2-7, is DAMVIQNPRYQVTQFGKPVTLSCSQTLNHNVMYWYQQKSSQAPKLLFHYYDKDFNNEADTPDNFQSRRPNTSFCFLDIRSPGLGDTAMYLCATSRATGVYEQYFGPGTRLTVT.

J is TRBJ1-6 and V is TRBV9, with a weak D call TRBD1 (6 bases). The CDR3 length is 16 residues. V lost 4 bases and J 2 bases, leaving 13 bases between the germline ends. Germline CDR1 and CDR2: SGDLS and YYNGEE. The DNA of the CDR3 is TGTGCCAGCAGCCCAGGCCAGGGGACCTATAATTCACCCCTCCACTTT. It translates to CASSPGQGTYNSPLHF.

The chain combines TRBV6-6 with TRBJ1-2, with TRBD1 matching over 9 bases. From germline, CDR1 is MNHNY and CDR2 SVGAGI (reference sequence). V dropped 5 bases and J dropped 4; count of bases not matched to a gene: 2. The length of the CDR3 is 13 residues. The CDR3 protein is CASSTDRGYGYTF. CDR3 DNA: TGTGCCAGCAGTACGGACAGGGGCTATGGCTACACCTTC.

This clone was detected only once. This chain connects TRBV7-2 to TRBJ1-2, with no clear D. Deletions cut 3 bases from V and 9 bases from J, with 8 bases between. Germline V gene data show CDR1 as SGHTA and CDR2 as FQGNSA. The CDR3 consists of 11 residues. The CDR3 nucleotides are TGTGCCAGCAGCTTTCGAGGAAGCTACACCTTC. It is translated as CASSFRGSYTF. Full variable domain (remainder filled in from reference TRBV7-2 and TRBJ1-2): GAGVSQSPSNKVTEKGKDVELRCDPISGHTALYWYRQSLGQGLEFLIYFQGNSAPDKSGLPSDRFSAERTGGSVSTLTIQRTQQEDSAVYLCASSFRGSYTFGSGTRLTVV.

The chain combines TRBV6-5 with TRBJ2-7, with D possibly being TRBD2 (5 bases). The CDR3 contains 14 residues. The germline V and J ends were trimmed by 6 bases and 4 bases, with 16 bases remaining between them. CDR1 is MNHEY and CDR2 is SVGAGI in the germline V gene. For the CDR3, the DNA is TGTGCCAGCAGCCTCTATACCGGGGATTACGAGCAGTACTTC. Its translation: CASSLYTGDYEQYF.

The V and J genes are TRBV5-6 and TRBJ2-5, with D maybe TRBD2 (5 bases). The germline V gene encodes CDR1 SGHDT and CDR2 YYEEEE. CDR3 length equals 15 residues. The ends were cut back, 0 bases at V and 4 bases at J, with 13 bases in the middle. The CDR3, as DNA: TGTGCCAGCAGCTTGGGAGCGGTAAGACGAGAGACCCAGTACTTC. This encodes CASSLGAVRRETQYF.

The chain has TRBV19 and TRBJ2-1; D gene ambiguous. The CDR3 has 14 residues. CDR1 LNHDA and CDR2 SQIVND come from the germline V gene (reference sequence). V was trimmed by 6 bases and J by 4 bases, leaving 13 bases between them. CDR3 DNA: TGTGCCAGTAGCTGGACGTTAGCTTACAATGAGCAGTTCTTC. It codes for CASSWTLAYNEQFF.

The chain links TRBV5-1 to TRBJ2-5, with 8 bases lining up with TRBD2. The trim removed 0 bases at V and 3 bases at J, leaving 1 base unmatched. Germline V lookup: CDR1 SGHRS, CDR2 YFSETQ. This CDR3 spans 14 amino acids. CDR3 nucleotides: TGCGCCAGCAGCTTGGAACTAGCGGAAGAGACCCAGTACTTC. This codes for CASSLELAEETQYF.

The J gene is TRBJ2-1, the V gene TRBV5-4, with 9 bases that match TRBD2. After removal of 4 bases from V and 4 bases from J, the junction contained 6 bases not matched to a gene. This CDR3 contains 15 residues. CDR1 is SGHNT, CDR2 YYREEE, per germline (reference sequence). The CDR3 nucleotides are TGTGCCAGCAGCCCTACTAGCGGGTTTTACAATGAGCAGTTCTTC. Translated: CASSPTSGFYNEQFF.